The 6 T cell receptor beta chains below were found in one sample sequenced in a study of T cell repertoires in cytomegalovirus infection. TCRdb fed the reads into MiXCR, producing one record per CDR3 protein. The data hold approximately 910,000 distinct CDR3 sequences, with more than 25% observed a single time. Their cognate antigens are unknown. Sequenced here: cultured CD8+ T cells from PBMCs, sampled from culture after CMV antigen stimulation. These receptors came from a human donor in good health (CMV status not recorded). Some clones in this sample may be carry-over from other donors' samples.

This sequence joins TRBV9 and TRBJ1-5, with a weak D call TRBD1 (6 bases). The V and J ends lost 3 bases and 3 bases respectively, with 13 bases between them. This CDR3 region has 15 residues. Germline assignment: CDR1 SGDLS and CDR2 YYNGEE. The CDR3 sequence: CASSADRNINQPQHF. The CDR3 nucleotides are TGTGCCAGCAGCGCAGACAGGAATATCAATCAGCCCCAGCATTTT.

This chain links TRBV19 with TRBJ1-2, with 7 bases fitting TRBD1. From germline, CDR1 is LNHDA and CDR2 SQIVND (reference sequence). This CDR3 contains 15 residues. Germline trimming cut 6 bases from V and 4 bases from J; bases unmatched to any gene: 11. CDR3 region: CASSPLTGQIYGYTF. CDR3 DNA sequence: TGTGCCAGTAGCCCGTTGACAGGGCAAATCTATGGCTACACCTTC.

This sequence joins TRBV6-5 and TRBJ2-7, with D hard to call. Per the germline V gene, CDR1 is MNHEY and CDR2 is SVGAGI. The CDR3 extends over 13 amino acids. V was clipped by 6 bases and J by 3 bases, with 12 bases between them. The CDR3 protein is CASRPAGIYEQYV. DNA of the CDR3: TGTGCCAGCAGACCCGCTGGGATCTACGAGCAGTACGTC.

The rearrangement joins TRBV19 to TRBJ1-4, with a tentative D call TRBD1 (6 bases). The V gene's germline CDR1 is LNHDA and CDR2 SQIVND (reference sequence). The CDR3 consists of 15 residues. The V gene lost 7 bases and the J gene lost 3 bases, with 15 bases spanning the gap. For the CDR3, the DNA is TGTGCCAGTATTCATCAGGGGACGGCTAATGAAAAACTGTTTTTT. As protein: CASIHQGTANEKLFF.

The chain joins TRBV11-3 to TRBJ2-1; D not certain. Between the trimmed V and J ends, which lost 5 bases and 8 bases, there was a span of 13 bases. Germline CDR1 and CDR2: SGHNT and YENEEA. This CDR3 region has 13 residues. The CDR3 region is CASSVREYDEQFF. DNA for the CDR3: TGTGCCAGCAGCGTTAGGGAATACGATGAGCAGTTCTTC.

This clonotype was found a few times. The CDR3 protein is CASSRIQGKSNQPQHF. Here the CDR3 DNA reads TGTGCCAGCAGCCGCATCCAAGGGAAGAGCAATCAGCCCCAGCATTTT. This sequence joins TRBV28 and TRBJ1-5; the D is unclear. CDR3 length equals 16 residues. Trimming removed 6 bases from V and 1 base from J, with 16 bases in between. CDR1 and CDR2 (germline): MDHEN, SYDVKM.